This paragraph covers one T cell receptor (beta chain) sequence. Its antigen remains unidentified. Donors likely had unrecorded immune exposures despite being nominally healthy when sampled. 13 Jbeta primers and 60 Vbeta primers were used for the PCR. Assay used: immunoSEQ multiplex PCR; TCRdb lists only in-frame clones, some missing. Of approximately 170,000 clones listed, approximately 80% are singletons. The data stem from a study of cytomegalovirus exposure and HLA in healthy donors. Study results and caveats: More than 15,000 TCR beta sequences were associated with HLA alleles at 0.05 false discovery rate in a later analysis. Within the data, a cluster of highly shared sequence variants was likely a sequencing artifact.

In germline, CDR1 is LGHNA, CDR2 YSLEER. This CDR3 has 15 amino acids. Losses at the gene ends were 0 bases for V and 6 bases for J; bases not matched to a gene: 4. The receptor comes from a boy aged 2 to 10 in good health and CMV-seronegative. The J gene is TRBJ2-4, the V gene TRBV4-3; 8 nucleotides agree with TRBD1. The material sequenced was PBMCs. The CDR3 loop reads CASSQDRGLRNIQYF. The CDR3 DNA sequence: TGCGCCAGCAGCCAAGACAGGGGGCTGAGAAACATTCAGTACTTC.